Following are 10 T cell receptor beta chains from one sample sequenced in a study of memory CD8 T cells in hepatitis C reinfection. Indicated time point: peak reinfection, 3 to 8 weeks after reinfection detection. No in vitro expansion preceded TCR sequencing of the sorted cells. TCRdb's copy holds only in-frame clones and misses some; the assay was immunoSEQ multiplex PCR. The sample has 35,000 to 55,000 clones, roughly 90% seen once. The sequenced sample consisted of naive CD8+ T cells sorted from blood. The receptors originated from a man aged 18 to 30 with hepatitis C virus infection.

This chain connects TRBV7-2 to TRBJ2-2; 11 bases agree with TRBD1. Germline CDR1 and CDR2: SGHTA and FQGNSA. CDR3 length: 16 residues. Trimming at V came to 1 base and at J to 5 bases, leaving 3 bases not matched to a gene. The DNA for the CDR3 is TGTGCCAGCAGCTTAGGGGGACAGGGGGTGACCGGGGAGCTGTTTTTT. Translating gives CASSLGGQGVTGELFF.

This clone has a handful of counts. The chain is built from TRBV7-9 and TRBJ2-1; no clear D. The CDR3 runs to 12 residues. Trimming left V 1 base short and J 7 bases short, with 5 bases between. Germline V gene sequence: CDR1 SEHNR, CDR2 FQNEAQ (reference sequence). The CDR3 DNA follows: TGTGCCAGCAGCTTAGACGGGAATGAGCAGTTCTTC. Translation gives CASSLDGNEQFF.

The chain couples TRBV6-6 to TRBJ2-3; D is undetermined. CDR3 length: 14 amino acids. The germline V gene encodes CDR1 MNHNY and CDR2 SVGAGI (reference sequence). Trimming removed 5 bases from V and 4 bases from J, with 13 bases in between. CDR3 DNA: TGTGCCAGCAGTCCACGACCGAGCGCAGATACGCAGTATTTT. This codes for CASSPRPSADTQYF.

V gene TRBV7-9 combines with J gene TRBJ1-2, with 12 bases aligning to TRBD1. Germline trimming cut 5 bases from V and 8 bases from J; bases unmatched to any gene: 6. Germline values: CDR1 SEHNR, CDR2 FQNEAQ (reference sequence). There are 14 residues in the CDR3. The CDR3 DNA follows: TGTGCCAGCAGCCTTGGGACAGGGGGCGAAGGCTACACCTTC. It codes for CASSLGTGGEGYTF. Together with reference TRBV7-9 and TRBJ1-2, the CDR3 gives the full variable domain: DTGVSQNPRHKITKRGQNVTFRCDPISEHNRLYWYRQTLGQGPEFLTYFQNEAQLEKSRLLSDRFSAERPKGSFSTLEIQRTEQGDSAMYLCASSLGTGGEGYTFGSGTRLTVV.

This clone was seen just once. The CDR3 here is CASSRTGIGDEQFF. The CDR3 bases are TGTGCCAGCAGCCGGACAGGGATAGGGGATGAGCAGTTCTTC. V and J are TRBV5-5 and TRBJ2-1; 8 nucleotides match TRBD1. The CDR3 totals 14 residues. The germline V gene has CDR1 SGHKS and CDR2 YYEKEE (reference sequence). Trimming cost V 4 bases and J 8 bases; bases outside gene matches: 8.

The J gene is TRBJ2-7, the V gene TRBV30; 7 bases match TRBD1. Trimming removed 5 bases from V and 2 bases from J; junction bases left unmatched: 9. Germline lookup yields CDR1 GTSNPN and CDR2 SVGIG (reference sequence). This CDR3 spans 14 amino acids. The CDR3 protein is CAWSGTAAAYEQYV. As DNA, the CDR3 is TGTGCCTGGTCTGGGACAGCCGCAGCCTACGAGCAGTACGTC.

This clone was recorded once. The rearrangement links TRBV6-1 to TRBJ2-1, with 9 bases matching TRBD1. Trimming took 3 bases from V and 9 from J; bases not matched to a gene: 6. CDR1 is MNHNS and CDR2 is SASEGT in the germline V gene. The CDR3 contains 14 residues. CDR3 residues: CASSDLTGGLEQFF. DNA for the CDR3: TGTGCCAGCAGTGACCTGACAGGGGGTCTTGAGCAGTTCTTC.

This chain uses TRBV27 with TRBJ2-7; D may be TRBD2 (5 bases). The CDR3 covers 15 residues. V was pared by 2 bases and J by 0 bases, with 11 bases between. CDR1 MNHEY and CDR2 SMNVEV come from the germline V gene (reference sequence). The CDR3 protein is CASSLRGSVSYEQYF. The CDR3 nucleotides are TGTGCCAGCAGTTTACGCGGGTCCGTCTCCTACGAGCAGTACTTC.

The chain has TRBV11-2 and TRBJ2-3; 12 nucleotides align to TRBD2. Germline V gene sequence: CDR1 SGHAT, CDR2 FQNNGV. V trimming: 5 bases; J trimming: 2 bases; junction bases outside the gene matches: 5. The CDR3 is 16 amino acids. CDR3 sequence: CASSPGLAGSTDTQYF. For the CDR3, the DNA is TGTGCCAGCAGCCCTGGACTAGCGGGATCCACAGATACGCAGTATTTT.

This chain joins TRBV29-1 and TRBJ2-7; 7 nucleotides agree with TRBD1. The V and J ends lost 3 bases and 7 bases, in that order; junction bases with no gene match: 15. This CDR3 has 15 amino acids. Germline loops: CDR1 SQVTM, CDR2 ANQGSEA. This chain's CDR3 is CSVEVPRTGDPEQYF. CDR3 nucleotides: TGCAGCGTTGAGGTCCCCCGCACAGGGGATCCGGAGCAGTACTTC.